Each of the 26 T cell receptor beta chains below was sequenced from the same sample in a study of radiation and T cells in renal cell carcinoma. This sample's time point: blood 2 weeks post-SBRT. Sample treatment: 15 Gy SBRT to primary tumor, nephrectomy 4 weeks later. Some clones are missing from TCRdb's copy, which holds only in-frame ones; the method was immunoSEQ multiplex PCR. The sample records 120,000 or so clones, approximately 90% being singletons. The material sequenced was blood, taken from a patient whose treatment included radiotherapy and nephrectomy. Receptor source: an older woman with renal cell carcinoma.

This sequence joins TRBV2 and TRBJ1-4, with D perhaps matching TRBD1 (6 bases). Germline V gene sequence: CDR1 SNHLY, CDR2 FYNNEI. V gave up 6 bases and J gave up 0 bases, with 8 bases separating them. The CDR3 contains 14 residues. The CDR3 DNA reads as TGTGCCAGCAGAGGGGGTGCAACTAATGAAAAACTGTTTTTT. Translation gives CASRGGATNEKLFF.

The V gene is TRBV19, the J gene TRBJ2-7; TRBD1 or TRBD2 may be the D gene (5 bases each). The V end was cut by 6 bases, the J end by 3 bases, with 15 bases between. Germline CDR1 LNHDA, CDR2 SQIVND (reference sequence). The CDR3 has 14 amino acids. The CDR3 DNA follows: TGTGCCAGTAGATCAGCCGGTGGGGGCTACGAGCAGTACTTC. Translating it yields CASRSAGGGYEQYF. Using reference TRBV19 and TRBJ2-7 for the parts outside the CDR3, the full variable domain is DGGITQSPKYLFRKEGQNVTLSCEQNLNHDAMYWYRQDPGQGLRLIYYSQIVNDFQKGDIAEGYSVSREKKESFPLTVTSAQKNPTAFYLCASRSAGGGYEQYFGPGTRLTVT.

This CDR3 reads CASSPGSPLHF. CDR3 nucleotides: TGTGCCAGCAGTCCTGGATCACCCCTCCACTTT. The chain employs TRBV28 and TRBJ1-6; D not certain. The germline V gene has CDR1 MDHEN and CDR2 SYDVKM. Trimming left V 5 bases short and J 10 bases short, with 6 bases between. The length of the CDR3 is 11 residues.

The chain is built from TRBV11-2 and TRBJ2-7, with 7 bases aligning to TRBD2. The junction had 7 bases not matched to a gene; V was cut back by 2 bases and J by 3 bases. The germline CDR1 and CDR2 sequences are SGHAT and FQNNGV. The CDR3 is 15 amino acids. Written as DNA, the CDR3 is TGTGCCAGCAGCTTATCTCTCCAGCGGGGCTACGAGCAGTACTTC. Amino acids: CASSLSLQRGYEQYF.

The chain uses TRBV4-1 and TRBJ1-2; D is possibly TRBD1 (6 bases). Deletions cut 1 base from V and 0 bases from J, with 18 bases between. Germline CDR1 and CDR2: MGHRA and YSYEKL. This CDR3 spans 18 amino acids. CDR3 bases: TGCGCCAGCAGCCAAGGGGCAGGGGCCACGGCTACTAACTATGGCTACACCTTC. Translated: CASSQGAGATATNYGYTF.

This rearrangement joins TRBV29-1 to TRBJ2-1; 9 nucleotides agree with TRBD1. Per the germline V gene, CDR1 is SQVTM and CDR2 is ANQGSEA. J gave up 1 base and V 7 bases, and 2 bases lay outside the gene matches. This CDR3 is built from 13 residues. The CDR3 here is CSAGQGSYNEQFF. In DNA form, the CDR3 reads TGCAGCGCCGGACAGGGGTCCTACAATGAGCAGTTCTTC.

The chain carries TRBV18 and TRBJ1-4, with 9 bases identical to TRBD1. The germline V gene encodes CDR1 KGHSH and CDR2 LQKENI. The CDR3 totals 15 residues. Trimming took 4 bases from V and 7 from J; bases not matched to a gene: 7. The CDR3 here is CASSLGQGLFEKLFF. DNA for the CDR3: TGTGCCAGCTCACTCGGACAGGGGCTTTTTGAAAAACTGTTTTTT.

The rearrangement uses TRBV10-1 and TRBJ2-5; 9 positions match TRBD1. CDR3 length: 15 amino acids. The V gene's germline CDR1 is WNHNN and CDR2 SYGVQD (reference sequence). V shed 5 bases, J shed 0 bases, and the junction held 4 bases outside the gene matches. Written as DNA, the CDR3 is TGCGCCAGCAGTCCGGGACAGGGAAACCAAGAGACCCAGTACTTC. Its protein is CASSPGQGNQETQYF.

V and J are TRBV7-2 and TRBJ1-1; D unresolved. Trimming left V 4 bases short and J 1 base short, with 19 bases between. There are 17 residues in the CDR3. The germline V gene encodes CDR1 SGHTA and CDR2 FQGNSA. The CDR3 DNA sequence: TGTGCCAGCAGCTCCCCCGGTCGGAGGCAGCCGAACACTGAAGCTTTCTTT. Translated: CASSSPGRRQPNTEAFF. The entire variable domain, with the rest obtained from reference TRBV7-2 and TRBJ1-1, is as follows: GAGVSQSPSNKVTEKGKDVELRCDPISGHTALYWYRQSLGQGLEFLIYFQGNSAPDKSGLPSDRFSAERTGGSVSTLTIQRTQQEDSAVYLCASSSPGRRQPNTEAFFGQGTRLTVV.

The V call is TRBV7-3, the J call TRBJ2-5; 8 bases match TRBD2. The germline gives CDR1 SGHTA, CDR2 FQGTGA. The CDR3 sequence is 17 residues long. With V trimmed by 5 bases and J by 2 bases, 13 bases remained unmatched. The CDR3 DNA is TGTGCCAGCAGCCCACAAAGATCGGGGGGGAGTCAAGAGACCCAGTACTTC. Translated, it gives CASSPQRSGGSQETQYF.

The chain carries TRBV30 and TRBJ2-7; D ambiguous. Germline assignment: CDR1 GTSNPN and CDR2 SVGIG (reference sequence). Trimming stripped 2 bases from V and 0 bases from J, with 5 bases between. This CDR3 is 12 amino acids long. The CDR3 loop reads CAWSSYSYEQYF. The CDR3, as DNA: TGTGCCTGGAGTAGTTACTCCTACGAGCAGTACTTC.

V is TRBV4-2 and J is TRBJ2-1; TRBD2 aligns across 16 bases. Germline CDR1 and CDR2: LGHNA and YNFKEQ. Unmatched junction bases numbered 4, after V lost 1 base and J lost 10 bases. The length of the CDR3 is 16 residues. The CDR3 loop is CASSQAGTSGGAEQFF. CDR3 in DNA: TGTGCCAGCAGCCAAGCCGGGACTAGCGGGGGGGCGGAGCAGTTCTTC.

This clone was observed a handful of times. The J gene is TRBJ1-5, the V gene TRBV19; no clear D. Looked up from germline, CDR1 is LNHDA and CDR2 is SQIVND (reference sequence). The V end was cut by 0 bases, the J end by 0 bases, with 15 bases between. The CDR3 has 18 amino acids. The CDR3 loop is CASSIDQRRENSNQPQHF. The CDR3 DNA sequence: TGTGCCAGTAGTATAGATCAAAGGAGGGAAAATAGCAATCAGCCCCAGCATTTT.

The chain uses TRBV18 and TRBJ2-1; the D call may be TRBD1 or TRBD2 (5 bases each). The CDR3 loop spans 15 amino acids. Germline CDR1 is KGHSH and CDR2 is LQKENI. Trimming removed 1 base from V and 8 bases from J, with 15 bases in between. CDR3 sequence (DNA): TGTGCCAGCTCACCACGGGGACCTTCAATAGATGAGCAGTTCTTC. Protein: CASSPRGPSIDEQFF. The full variable domain, with the rest looked up from reference TRBV18 and TRBJ2-1, is NAGVMQNPRHLVRRRGQEARLRCSPMKGHSHVYWYRQLPEEGLKFMVYLQKENIIDESGMPKERFSAEFPKEGPSILRIQQVVRGDSAAYFCASSPRGPSIDEQFFGPGTRLTVL.

The V gene is TRBV27, the J gene TRBJ2-7; TRBD2 matches at 11 bases. The V gene end was trimmed by 3 bases and the J gene end by 9 bases; junction bases not matched to a gene: 13. Germline CDR1 is MNHEY and CDR2 is SMNVEV (reference sequence). This CDR3 comprises 16 residues. This CDR3 reads CASSLNLAGGRAVQYF. The CDR3 DNA reads TGTGCCAGCAGTTTGAATTTAGCGGGGGGGCGAGCAGTGCAGTACTTC.

The chain combines TRBV28 with TRBJ1-5; 7 bases map to TRBD1. In germline, CDR1 is MDHEN, CDR2 SYDVKM. The junction had 10 bases not matched to a gene; V was cut back by 3 bases and J by 8 bases. The CDR3 is 15 amino acids. Written as DNA, the CDR3 is TGTGCCAGCAGTTTCCTGGGGGGCAGGGGGAAGCCCCAGCATTTT. This translates into CASSFLGGRGKPQHF.

This sequence joins TRBV5-4 and TRBJ2-1, with 8 bases that match TRBD2. With 3 bases clipped from V and 2 bases from J, the junction kept 7 bases outside the gene matches. CDR3 length: 16 residues. Germline values: CDR1 SGHNT, CDR2 YYREEE (reference sequence). This chain's CDR3 is CASSWRLAIPYNEQFF. The CDR3 DNA is TGTGCCAGCAGCTGGAGACTAGCGATACCCTACAATGAGCAGTTCTTC.

The chain links TRBV21-1 to TRBJ2-7; the table's D call, TRBD2, was not checked against the DNA. TRBV21-1 is classified as a pseudogene. This CDR3 comprises 17 residues. CDR3 in DNA: TGTGCCAGCAGCTCCAGAGTGGGACTAGCGGGGCCCTACGAGCAGTACTTC. Its protein is CASSSRVGLAGPYEQYF.

The rearrangement uses TRBV30 and TRBJ1-6; D is unclear. V was pared by 2 bases and J by 7 bases, with 6 bases between. The CDR3 consists of 12 residues. Germline CDR1 GTSNPN, CDR2 SVGIG (reference sequence). The CDR3 DNA sequence: TGTGCCTGGAGTAGAACCAATTCACCCCTCCACTTT. Residues: CAWSRTNSPLHF.

V usage is TRBV2 and J usage is TRBJ2-5; 10 nucleotides align to TRBD1. The germline V gene encodes CDR1 SNHLY and CDR2 FYNNEI. The CDR3 is 14 amino acids. Germline trimming cut 8 bases from V and 3 bases from J; bases unmatched to any gene: 6. As DNA, the CDR3 is TGTGCCAGCTTTTGGGACAGGGGAGAAGAGACCCAGTACTTC. The encoded protein is CASFWDRGEETQYF. The whole variable domain, filled in from reference TRBV2 and TRBJ2-5, reads EPEVTQTPSHQVTQMGQEVILRCVPISNHLYFYWYRQILGQKVEFLVSFYNNEISEKSEIFDDQFSVERPDGSNFTLKIRSTKLEDSAMYFCASFWDRGEETQYFGPGTRLLVL.

This chain joins TRBV6-6 and TRBJ1-1; 8 bases match TRBD1. Germline V gene data show CDR1 as MNHNY and CDR2 as SVGAGI (reference sequence). Losses at the gene ends were 5 bases for V and 4 bases for J; bases not matched to a gene: 6. CDR3 length equals 14 residues. CDR3 region: CASSVRTGGTEAFF. The CDR3 region has the DNA TGTGCCAGCAGTGTACGAACAGGGGGCACTGAAGCTTTCTTT.

The V gene is TRBV10-3, the J gene TRBJ2-5, with TRBD2 as a possible D gene (9 bases). Between the trimmed V and J ends, which lost 10 bases and 9 bases, there was a span of 24 bases. The CDR3 contains 14 residues. Germline CDR1 ENHRY, CDR2 SYGVKD. CDR3 protein: CATIAGQAGGAQYF. The CDR3 region has the DNA TGTGCCACCATAGCGGGACAGGCGGGGGGGGCCCAGTACTTC.

The CDR3 sequence: CASSSGAGTGGGRGELFF. In DNA, the CDR3 is TGTGCCAGCAGCTCTGGTGCGGGGACAGGGGGAGGAAGGGGGGAGCTGTTTTTT. The chain carries TRBV5-4 and TRBJ2-2; 11 nucleotides align to TRBD1. The CDR3 is made up of 18 amino acids. From germline, CDR1 is SGHNT and CDR2 YYREEE (reference sequence). J was trimmed by 8 bases and V by 3 bases; bases with no gene match: 15.

The chain has TRBV19 and TRBJ2-7; 11 nucleotides line up with TRBD1. This CDR3 region has 15 residues. V shed 5 bases, J shed 5 bases, and the junction held 8 bases outside the gene matches. Germline V gene data show CDR1 as LNHDA and CDR2 as SQIVND (reference sequence). The CDR3 loop reads CASSPSDRGLHEQYF. Here the CDR3 DNA reads TGTGCCAGTAGTCCGTCGGACAGGGGGCTACACGAGCAGTACTTC.

The CDR3 protein is CASSLAGGGTYGYTF. The DNA for the CDR3 is TGTGCCAGCAGCTTAGCGGGGGGAGGTACCTATGGCTACACCTTC. The gene calls are TRBV7-9 and TRBJ1-2, with D perhaps matching TRBD1 (5 bases). From germline, CDR1 is SEHNR and CDR2 FQNEAQ (reference sequence). CDR3 size: 15 residues. V lost 0 bases, J lost 4 bases, and 12 bases lay in between. The full variable domain, with the rest looked up from reference TRBV7-9 and TRBJ1-2, is DTGVSQNPRHKITKRGQNVTFRCDPISEHNRLYWYRQTLGQGPEFLTYFQNEAQLEKSRLLSDRFSAERPKGSFSTLEIQRTEQGDSAMYLCASSLAGGGTYGYTFGSGTRLTVV.

CDR3 sequence (DNA): TGTGCCAGCAGGGTTAACAGGGCTGAAGCTTTCTTT. Protein: CASRVNRAEAFF. The rearrangement joins TRBV6-1 to TRBJ1-1; D possibly corresponds to TRBD1 (6 bases). CDR1 is MNHNS and CDR2 is SASEGT in the germline V gene. Between the trimmed V and J ends, which lost 6 bases and 6 bases, there was a span of 11 bases. This CDR3 spans 12 amino acids.